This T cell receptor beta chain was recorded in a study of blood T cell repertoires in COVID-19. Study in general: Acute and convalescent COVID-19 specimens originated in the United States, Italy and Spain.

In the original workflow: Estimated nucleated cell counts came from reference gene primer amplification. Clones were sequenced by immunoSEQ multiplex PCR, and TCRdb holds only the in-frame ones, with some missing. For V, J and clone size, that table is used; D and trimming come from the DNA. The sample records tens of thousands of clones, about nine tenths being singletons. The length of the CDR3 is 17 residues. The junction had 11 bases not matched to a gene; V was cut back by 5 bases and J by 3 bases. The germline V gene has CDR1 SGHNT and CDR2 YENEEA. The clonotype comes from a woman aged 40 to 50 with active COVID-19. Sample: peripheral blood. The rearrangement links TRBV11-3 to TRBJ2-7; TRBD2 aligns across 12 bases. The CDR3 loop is CASSPRTSGKERYEQYF. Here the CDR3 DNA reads TGTGCCAGCAGCCCGAGGACTAGCGGGAAGGAACGCTACGAGCAGTACTTC.